The 8 T cell receptor beta chains in this list originate from one sample, sequenced in a study of Ad26.COV2.S vaccination and SARS-CoV-2 variants. Treatment reported: some 20 received Ad26.COV2.S at low or high dose, single or two shots; about 5 received placebo; per-sample allocation not given. Sampling happened 63 days after the first vaccine or placebo injection. The protocol was immunoSEQ multiplex PCR, while the TCRdb copy is restricted to in-frame clones and leaves out a portion. Of a few hundred thousand clones listed, 83% are singletons. Sequences were derived from peripheral blood, sampled in a trial of Ad26.COV2.S vaccine versus placebo. Receptor source: a person aged 18 to 65 who received the Ad26.COV2.S COVID-19 vaccine or a placebo.

V and J are TRBV6-4 and TRBJ2-1; D gene unclear. The V and J ends lost 4 bases and 0 bases respectively, with 10 bases between them. Germline-derived CDR1 and CDR2 are MRHNA and SNTAGT. This CDR3 has 15 amino acids. CDR3: CASSVGGYSYNEQFF. The CDR3 DNA is TGTGCCAGCAGTGTCGGTGGGTACTCCTACAATGAGCAGTTCTTC.

A single count supports this clone. The V gene is TRBV21-1, the J gene TRBJ1-1; TRBD1 is the table's D call, not checked against the DNA. TRBV21-1 is an annotated pseudogene. This CDR3 spans 13 amino acids. This CDR3 reads CASSEGASTEAFF. As DNA, the CDR3 is TGTGCCAGCAGCGAGGGGGCCAGCACTGAAGCTTTCTTT.

J is TRBJ2-1 and V is TRBV7-2; D call uncertain. The CDR3 totals 15 residues. Germline V gene lookup returns CDR1 SGHTA and CDR2 FQGNSA. Between the trimmed V and J ends, which lost 1 base and 4 bases, there was a span of 11 bases. The CDR3 DNA is TGTGCCAGCAGCTTAGGGTCCCTCGATTACAATGAGCAGTTCTTC. Translated, it gives CASSLGSLDYNEQFF.

V gene TRBV5-1 combines with J gene TRBJ2-7; D remains unclear. The germline gives CDR1 SGHRS, CDR2 YFSETQ. This CDR3 region has 16 residues. Trimming removed 0 bases at V and 0 bases at J, with 13 bases between. The CDR3, as DNA: TGCGCCAGCAGCTTGGCCGTGGGGTCGAGCTCCTACGAGCAGTACTTC. Translating it yields CASSLAVGSSSYEQYF.

V gene TRBV19 combines with J gene TRBJ1-1; D might be TRBD1 (5 bases). Between the trimmed V and J ends, which lost 7 bases and 4 bases, there was a span of 16 bases. This CDR3 spans 14 amino acids. From germline, CDR1 is LNHDA and CDR2 SQIVND (reference sequence). The DNA of the CDR3 is TGTGCCAGTATTCAGACAGCCGCAAGCACTGAAGCTTTCTTT. Residues: CASIQTAASTEAFF. The full variable domain, rest sourced from reference TRBV19 and TRBJ1-1, is DGGITQSPKYLFRKEGQNVTLSCEQNLNHDAMYWYRQDPGQGLRLIYYSQIVNDFQKGDIAEGYSVSREKKESFPLTVTSAQKNPTAFYLCASIQTAASTEAFFGQGTRLTVV.

This chain uses TRBV11-2 with TRBJ1-1, with D tentatively TRBD1 (5 bases). Germline CDR1 is SGHAT and CDR2 is FQNNGV. With 5 bases removed from V and 3 bases from J, the gap between germline ends came to 19 bases. The CDR3 length is 16 residues. The CDR3 loop is CASSRSSGGGYTEAFF. In DNA form, the CDR3 reads TGTGCCAGCAGCCGAAGCAGCGGGGGAGGGTACACTGAAGCTTTCTTT. The complete variable domain, with remaining parts taken from reference TRBV11-2 and TRBJ1-1, reads EAGVAQSPRYKIIEKRQSVAFWCNPISGHATLYWYQQILGQGPKLLIQFQNNGVVDDSQLPKDRFSAERLKGVDSTLKIQPAKLEDSAVYLCASSRSSGGGYTEAFFGQGTRLTVV.

The rearrangement joins TRBV7-9 to TRBJ1-2; TRBD1 matches 11 bases. Per germline, CDR1 SEHNR and CDR2 FQNEAQ (reference sequence). The length of the CDR3 is 17 residues. V lost 2 bases and J lost 4; bases outside the gene matches: 9. The CDR3 loop is CASSLTGTGGHRYGYTF. The DNA for the CDR3 is TGTGCCAGCAGCTTAACCGGGACAGGGGGTCACCGCTATGGCTACACCTTC.

Notes on this clone: This same CDR3 is encoded by further DNA sequences in the sample. V usage is TRBV19 and J usage is TRBJ1-1; no clear D. V was trimmed by 3 bases and J by 5 bases, leaving 7 bases between them. The germline gives CDR1 LNHDA, CDR2 SQIVND (reference sequence). The CDR3 covers 12 residues. The DNA of the CDR3 is TGTGCCAGTAGTATTGGGTGGACTGAAGCTTTCTTT. Its protein product is CASSIGWTEAFF.